This TCR beta chain was profiled in a study of T cells in Graves' hyperthyroidism and ophthalmopathy. About the study: Peripheral blood specimens were obtained at initial diagnosis, prior to any treatment.

This clonotype was picked up many times. The CDR3 runs 11 residues. CDR1 and CDR2 from the germline V gene are GTSNPN and SVGIG (reference sequence). Trimming left V 6 bases short and J 0 bases short, with 5 bases between. TCR beta CDR3 sequences were amplified from RNA transcripts. RT-PCR in the first round (using the HTBI primer set) targeted the TCR CDR3. TCRdb reprocessed the multiplex PCR reads via MiXCR and lists one record per CDR3 protein. This table holds fewer than 850,000 distinct CDR3 sequences, roughly 17% found once. This chain uses TRBV30 with TRBJ1-1, with D unclear. The sequencing input was blood. The source is a man between 50 and 59 years old with Graves' hyperthyroidism. The CDR3 DNA is TGTGCCTGTCACCTGAACACTGAAGCTTTCTTT. This gives the protein CACHLNTEAFF.